This entry is about one T cell receptor (beta chain). Its antigen is currently unknown. At one of its ends the junction is not consistent with the germline gene, which may arise from a read error. The data belong to a study of tumor-infiltrating lymphocytes in primary liver carcinoma. On the study more broadly: Productive TCRbeta reads per sample were roughly 3.5 to 8 million, not differing by tissue.

Study-level points and caveats: Left bulk and unsorted, the samples did not allow CD4+ and CD8+ repertoires to be compared. Blood trailed tumors significantly in top-250-clone fraction (p = 0.039).

They got blood RNA out of unsorted whole blood and also pulled out germline DNA. Enrolled patients were chronically infected with HBV and treatment-naive. Germline V gene lookup returns CDR1 ENHRY and CDR2 SYGVKD. CDR3 length equals 13 residues. TCR beta cDNA was prepared out of approximately 470 ng total RNA by means of a constant-region primer. Library construction for TCR beta comprised three nested multiplex PCR rounds performed with slightly modified ARM-PCR. Rounds one and two of PCR, each of approximately 11 cycles, were primed with TRBV1-TRBV30 forward primers and a C-beta reverse primer. TCRdb ran MiXCR on the multiplex PCR reads and lists one entry per CDR3 protein. Of about 310,000 distinct CDR3 sequences in the sample, over 55% are singletons; the top ten hold roughly 10%.

The chain recombines TRBV10-3 with TRBJ2-3; TRBD2 matches at 7 bases. The TCR comes from a man in his forties with primary liver carcinoma and hepatitis B virus infection. The sequenced sample was peripheral blood. Here the CDR3 reads CAIDRGVIDTQYF. CDR3 nucleotides: TGCGCCATCGACCGGGGGGTGATAGATACGCAGTATTTT.